The clone carrying this T cell receptor beta chain was seen a few times. A junction end diverges from the germline sequence, so it may reflect a read error. Germline CDR1 reads MNHNS; CDR2 reads SASEGT. The CDR3 totals 12 residues. Synthetic templates analogous to TCR were spiked into all PCRs individually. Produced via immunoSEQ multiplex PCR; TCRdb's table is partial and in-frame only. The sample shows 85,000 to 90,000 clones, more than 90% of them seen only once. These data are taken from a study of PD-L1 blockade in urothelial cancer. Turning to the study itself: The study started patients on atezolizumab at some point between 2014 and 2016, giving 1,200 mg intravenously every 3 weeks. Patients' prior chemotherapy regimens numbered 0 to 3.

Sample numbers ranged from 1 to 8 per patient, encompassing pretreatment and on-treatment collections. The material sequenced was PBMCs, taken around atezolizumab (anti-PD-L1) treatment. This TCR was sampled from a man aged 55-75 years with urothelial cancer. The chain couples TRBV6-1 to TRBJ2-7, with a possible D match to TRBD2 (5 bases). CDR3 nucleotides: TGTGCCAGCAGTGAAGCATGGACGGGGTTACTCTTC. It translates to CASSEAWTGLLF.